A single sample gave rise to the 15 T cell receptor beta chains below, sequenced in a study of T-cell memory formation after mild COVID-19. TCRdb recomputed calls from the 5' RACE reads with MiXCR, one row per CDR3 protein. The table has around 250,000 distinct CDR3 sequences, over 15% seen once; the top ten hold around a fifth. Material: PBMCs or a T cell subset sorted from them (not recorded which). These receptors were taken from a man aged 18 to 30 who had mild COVID-19 (a few samples of this study predate the infection). Cell type and time point are not known.

The V and J genes are TRBV6-2 or TRBV6-3 and TRBJ2-1; D is ambiguous. The V end lost 0 bases, the J end lost 3 bases, and 6 bases lay between the germline ends. Per the germline V gene, CDR1 is MNHEY and CDR2 is SVGEGT. The CDR3 has 14 amino acids. CDR3 nucleotides: TGTGCCAGCAGTTACTCGAGTAGCTACAATGAGCAGTTCTTC. Protein: CASSYSSSYNEQFF.

In DNA form, the CDR3 reads TGTGCCAGCAGTGAACAACCGGGACAGGGTCCCTACGAGCAGTACGTC. Translating it yields CASSEQPGQGPYEQYV. V usage is TRBV6-1 and J usage is TRBJ2-7; 9 bases line up with TRBD1. The CDR3 totals 16 residues. Germline CDR1 is MNHNS and CDR2 is SASEGT. V lost 2 bases to trimming and J lost 2 bases; unmatched junction nucleotides: 7.

In this sample, this clonotype turned up a few times. The V and J genes are TRBV12-3 or TRBV12-4 and TRBJ1-4; D is undetermined. V lost 3 bases, J lost 7 bases, and 6 bases lay in between. CDR3 length: 12 residues. The CDR3 reads CASSFGSEKLFF. The CDR3 nucleotides read TGTGCCAGCAGTTTCGGAAGTGAAAAACTGTTTTTT.

The V gene is TRBV30, the J gene TRBJ2-1; 12 nucleotides agree with TRBD2. This CDR3 contains 12 residues. The ends lost 4 bases at V and 12 bases at J; junction bases unmatched: 4. Germline assignment: CDR1 GTSNPN and CDR2 SVGIG (reference sequence). CDR3 in DNA: TGTGCCTGGACTAGCGGGGGGGCCAGGCAGTTCTTC. Residues: CAWTSGGARQFF.

The gene calls are TRBV24-1 and TRBJ1-2; a possible D gene is TRBD1 (6 bases). This CDR3 spans 17 amino acids. V lost 3 bases and J lost 3, with 19 bases in between. Germline CDR1 is KGHDR and CDR2 is SFDVKD. The CDR3 spells CATSDPQRGGDDYGYTF. The DNA of the CDR3 is TGTGCCACCAGTGATCCACAACGAGGGGGGGACGACTATGGCTACACCTTC.

This clonotype has only a few counts. The V gene is TRBV4-1, the J gene TRBJ2-5, with 9 positions matching TRBD1. J lost 5 bases, V lost 3 bases, and 13 bases had no gene match. Per the germline V gene, CDR1 is MGHRA and CDR2 is YSYEKL. This CDR3 contains 17 residues. CDR3 DNA sequence: TGCGCCAGCAGCCAGGGACTCGGACAGGGGTGGATGGAGACCCAGTACTTC. It codes for CASSQGLGQGWMETQYF.

This clonotype was counted at least ten times. This rearrangement joins TRBV5-6 to TRBJ2-7; D is perhaps TRBD2 (6 bases). The V gene lost 3 bases and the J gene lost 1 base, with 17 bases spanning the gap. Germline V lookup: CDR1 SGHDT, CDR2 YYEEEE. This CDR3 is built from 16 residues. The CDR3 region has the DNA TGTGCCAGCAGCTCATGGAGGGCAGGGAATTCCTACGAGCAGTACTTC. This sequence encodes CASSSWRAGNSYEQYF.

This clonotype was seen a few times. The chain is built from TRBV2 and TRBJ2-1; D gene ambiguous. The CDR3 extends over 15 amino acids. The V end was cut by 1 base, the J end by 2 bases, with 9 bases between. Germline CDR1 SNHLY, CDR2 FYNNEI. The CDR3 protein is CASSEDSGPYNEQFF. The CDR3 region has the DNA TGTGCCAGCAGTGAAGACTCCGGACCCTACAATGAGCAGTTCTTC.

The chain joins TRBV5-5 to TRBJ2-7; the D gene is possibly TRBD1 (5 bases). The germline gives CDR1 SGHKS, CDR2 YYEKEE (reference sequence). The CDR3 covers 13 residues. Trimming shortened V by 0 bases and J by 4 bases, and 8 bases separated the two germline ends. CDR3 nucleotide sequence: TGTGCCAGCAGCTTGGGGACAACATACGAGCAGTACTTC. Residues: CASSLGTTYEQYF.

The chain employs TRBV2 and TRBJ2-7; D is unresolved. Germline CDR1 and CDR2: SNHLY and FYNNEI. V lost 7 bases and J lost 5, with 12 bases in between. CDR3 length equals 12 residues. CDR3 sequence: CASNDPWNEQYV. The CDR3 DNA follows: TGTGCCAGCAACGACCCATGGAACGAGCAGTACGTC.

The V and J genes are TRBV2 and TRBJ1-1; weak D call: TRBD1 (6 bases). Per the germline V gene, CDR1 is SNHLY and CDR2 is FYNNEI. The length of the CDR3 is 13 residues. The germline V and J ends were trimmed by 6 bases and 6 bases, with 14 bases remaining between them. CDR3 loop: CASSSQGGAEAFF. In nucleotides, the CDR3 is TGTGCCAGCAGCTCACAGGGCGGCGCTGAAGCTTTCTTT.

The rearrangement links TRBV27 to TRBJ2-7; D is perhaps TRBD2 (6 bases). Germline V gives CDR1 MNHEY, CDR2 SMNVEV (reference sequence). The CDR3 is 16 residues long. Trimming removed 8 bases from V and 0 bases from J, with 20 bases in between. CDR3: CASRPGGGVYSYEQYF. DNA for the CDR3: TGTGCCAGCCGACCCGGTGGAGGGGTCTACTCCTACGAGCAGTACTTC.

This clonotype was seen only a few times. The rearrangement uses TRBV27 and TRBJ1-4; D gene uncertain. The CDR3 is 13 residues long. Trimming took 7 bases from V and 8 from J, leaving 14 bases between them. Germline CDR1 and CDR2: MNHEY and SMNVEV (reference sequence). DNA of the CDR3: TGTGCCAGCAAGATGGGCAGGTTGGAAAAACTGTTTTTT. It yields the protein CASKMGRLEKLFF. The full variable domain, with the rest looked up from reference TRBV27 and TRBJ1-4, is EAQVTQNPRYLITVTGKKLTVTCSQNMNHEYMSWYRQDPGLGLRQIYYSMNVEVTDKGDVPEGYKVSRKEKRNFPLILESPSPNQTSLYFCASKMGRLEKLFFGSGTQLSVL.

This rearrangement joins TRBV5-1 to TRBJ1-4, with D unclear. Looked up from germline, CDR1 is SGHRS and CDR2 is YFSETQ. The CDR3 loop spans 15 amino acids. V was shortened by 4 bases and J by 4 bases, with 14 bases between the two germline ends. The CDR3 DNA sequence: TGCGCCAGCAGCCGTCTATGGGGAGATAATGAAAAACTGTTTTTT. Its translation is CASSRLWGDNEKLFF.

A few counts support this clonotype. V gene TRBV29-1 combines with J gene TRBJ1-2; a weak D match, TRBD1 (6 bases). V lost 6 bases and J 3 bases, leaving 11 bases between the germline ends. CDR1 is SQVTM, CDR2 ANQGSEA, per germline. The CDR3 has 12 residues. For the CDR3, the DNA is TGCAGCGTAGGCCCAGGGGACTATGGCTACACCTTC. Protein sequence: CSVGPGDYGYTF. Full variable domain (missing parts from reference TRBV29-1 and TRBJ1-2): SAVISQKPSRDICQRGTSLTIQCQVDSQVTMMFWYRQQPGQSLTLIATANQGSEATYESGFVIDKFPISRPNLTFSTLTVSNMSPEDSSIYLCSVGPGDYGYTFGSGTRLTVV.